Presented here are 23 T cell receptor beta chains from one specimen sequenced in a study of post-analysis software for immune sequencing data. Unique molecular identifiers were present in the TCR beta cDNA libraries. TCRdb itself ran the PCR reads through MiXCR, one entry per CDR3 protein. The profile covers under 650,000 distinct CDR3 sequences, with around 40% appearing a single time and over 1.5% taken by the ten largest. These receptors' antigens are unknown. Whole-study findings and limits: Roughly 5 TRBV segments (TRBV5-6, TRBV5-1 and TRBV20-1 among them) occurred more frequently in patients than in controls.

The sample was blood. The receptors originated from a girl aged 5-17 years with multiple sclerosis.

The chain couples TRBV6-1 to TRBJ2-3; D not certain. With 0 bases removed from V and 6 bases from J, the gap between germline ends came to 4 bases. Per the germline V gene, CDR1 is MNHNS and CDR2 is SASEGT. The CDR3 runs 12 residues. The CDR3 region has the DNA TGTGCCAGCAGTGAAGCCTTGGATACGCAGTATTTT. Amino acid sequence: CASSEALDTQYF.

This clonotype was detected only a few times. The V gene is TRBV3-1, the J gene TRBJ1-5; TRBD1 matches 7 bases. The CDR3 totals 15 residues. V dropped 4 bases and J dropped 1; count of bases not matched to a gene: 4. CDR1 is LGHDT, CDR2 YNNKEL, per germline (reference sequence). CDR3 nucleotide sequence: TGTGCCAGCAGCCCGGAGACAGGGAGCAATCAGCCCCAGCATTTT. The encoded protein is CASSPETGSNQPQHF.

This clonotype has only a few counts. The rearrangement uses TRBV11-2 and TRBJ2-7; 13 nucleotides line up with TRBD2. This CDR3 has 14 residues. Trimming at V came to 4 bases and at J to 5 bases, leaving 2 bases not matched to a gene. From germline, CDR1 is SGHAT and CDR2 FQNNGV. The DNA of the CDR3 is TGTGCCAGCAGCTCCGGACTAGCGGGAGACGAGCAGTACTTC. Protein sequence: CASSSGLAGDEQYF.

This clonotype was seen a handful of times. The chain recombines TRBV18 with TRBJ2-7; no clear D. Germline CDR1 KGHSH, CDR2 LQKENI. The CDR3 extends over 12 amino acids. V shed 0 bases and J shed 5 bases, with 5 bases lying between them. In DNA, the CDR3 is TGTGCCAGCTCACCACCGTGGAACGAGCAGTACTTC. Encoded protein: CASSPPWNEQYF.

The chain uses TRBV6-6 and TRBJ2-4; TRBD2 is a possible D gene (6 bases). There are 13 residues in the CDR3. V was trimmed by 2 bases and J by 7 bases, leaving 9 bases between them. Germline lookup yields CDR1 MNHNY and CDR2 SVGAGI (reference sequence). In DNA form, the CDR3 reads TGTGCCAGCAGTTACCGGGGGAAGAACATTCAGTACTTC. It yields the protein CASSYRGKNIQYF.

The DNA of the CDR3 is TGCGCCAGTAGCCTCCCGGTGAGTTGGGACTCCTCATCCGAGCAGTTCTTC. Translation: CASSLPVSWDSSSEQFF. The rearrangement joins TRBV5-1 to TRBJ2-1, with a tentative D call TRBD2 (6 bases). Trimming removed 8 bases at V and 10 bases at J, with 31 bases between. Germline values: CDR1 SGHRS, CDR2 YFSETQ. This CDR3 has 17 residues. The variable domain in full, with the rest retrieved from reference TRBV5-1 and TRBJ2-1, is KAGVTQTPRYLIKTRGQQVTLSCSPISGHRSVSWYQQTPGQGLQFLFEYFSETQRNKGNFPGRFSGRQFSNSRSEMNVSTLELGDSALYLCASSLPVSWDSSSEQFFGPGTRLTVL.

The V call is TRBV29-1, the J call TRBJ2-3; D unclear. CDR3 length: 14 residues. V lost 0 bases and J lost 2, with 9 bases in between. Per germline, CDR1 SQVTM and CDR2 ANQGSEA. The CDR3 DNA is TGCAGCGTTGAAGACACAGAAAACACAGATACGCAGTATTTT. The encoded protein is CSVEDTENTDTQYF.

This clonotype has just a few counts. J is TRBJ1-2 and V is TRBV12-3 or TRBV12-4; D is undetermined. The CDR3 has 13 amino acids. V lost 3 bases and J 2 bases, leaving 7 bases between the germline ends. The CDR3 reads CASSLETNYGYTF. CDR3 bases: TGTGCCAGCAGTTTGGAGACAAACTATGGCTACACCTTC.

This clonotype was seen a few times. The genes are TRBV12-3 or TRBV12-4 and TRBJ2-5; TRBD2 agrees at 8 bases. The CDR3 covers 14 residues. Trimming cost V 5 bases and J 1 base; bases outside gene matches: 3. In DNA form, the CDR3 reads TGTGCCAGCAGTGCACTAGCGGTCCAAGAGACCCAGTACTTC. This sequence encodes CASSALAVQETQYF.

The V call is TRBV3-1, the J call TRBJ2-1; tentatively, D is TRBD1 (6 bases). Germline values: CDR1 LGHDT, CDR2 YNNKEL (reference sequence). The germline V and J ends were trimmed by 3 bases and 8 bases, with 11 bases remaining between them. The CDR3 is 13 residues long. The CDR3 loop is CASSHSGDDEQFF. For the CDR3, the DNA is TGTGCCAGCAGCCACTCAGGGGACGATGAGCAGTTCTTC.

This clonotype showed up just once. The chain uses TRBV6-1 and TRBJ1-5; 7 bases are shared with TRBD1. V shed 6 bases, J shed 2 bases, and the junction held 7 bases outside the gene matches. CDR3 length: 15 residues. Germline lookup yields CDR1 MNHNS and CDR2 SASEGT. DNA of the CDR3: TGTGCCAGCAGGGTGTCAGGGGGACGCAATCAGCCCCAGCATTTT. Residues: CASRVSGGRNQPQHF.

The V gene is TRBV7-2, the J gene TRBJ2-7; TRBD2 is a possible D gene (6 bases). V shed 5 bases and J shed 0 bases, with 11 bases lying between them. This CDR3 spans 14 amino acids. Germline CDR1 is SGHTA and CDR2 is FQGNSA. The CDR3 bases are TGTGCCAGCAGCAGCGGGCCCGCCTCCTACGAGCAGTACTTC. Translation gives CASSSGPASYEQYF. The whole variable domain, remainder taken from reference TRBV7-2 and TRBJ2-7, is GAGVSQSPSNKVTEKGKDVELRCDPISGHTALYWYRQSLGQGLEFLIYFQGNSAPDKSGLPSDRFSAERTGGSVSTLTIQRTQQEDSAVYLCASSSGPASYEQYFGPGTRLTVT.

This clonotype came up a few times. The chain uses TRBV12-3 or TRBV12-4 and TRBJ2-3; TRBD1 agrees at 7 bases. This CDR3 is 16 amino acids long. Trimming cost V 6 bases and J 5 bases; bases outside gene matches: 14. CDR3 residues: CASSLRVAGGGDTQYF. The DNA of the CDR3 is TGTGCCAGCAGCCTTCGGGTGGCAGGGGGTGGAGATACGCAGTATTTT.

CDR3 in DNA: TGTGCCAGCAGCTTAACGTTGAGACAGGGTGACTACGAGCAGTACTTC. Translated, it gives CASSLTLRQGDYEQYF. The rearrangement uses TRBV7-9 and TRBJ2-7, with 7 bases that match TRBD1. With V trimmed by 2 bases and J by 3 bases, 10 bases remained unmatched. This CDR3 region has 16 residues. CDR1 SEHNR and CDR2 FQNEAQ come from the germline V gene (reference sequence).

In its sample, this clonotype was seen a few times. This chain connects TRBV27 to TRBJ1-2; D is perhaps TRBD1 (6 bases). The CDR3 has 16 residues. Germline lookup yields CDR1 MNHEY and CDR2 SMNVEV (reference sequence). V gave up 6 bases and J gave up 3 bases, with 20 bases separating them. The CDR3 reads CASSPLGRGRDYGYTF. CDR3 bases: TGTGCCAGCAGCCCCCTCGGCAGGGGACGGGACTATGGCTACACCTTC.

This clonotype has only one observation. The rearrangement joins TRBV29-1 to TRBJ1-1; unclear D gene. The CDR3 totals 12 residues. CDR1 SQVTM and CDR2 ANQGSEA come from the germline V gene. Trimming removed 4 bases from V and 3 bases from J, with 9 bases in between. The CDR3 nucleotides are TGCAGCGTTGCCGGTGACGACACTGAAGCTTTCTTT. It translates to CSVAGDDTEAFF.

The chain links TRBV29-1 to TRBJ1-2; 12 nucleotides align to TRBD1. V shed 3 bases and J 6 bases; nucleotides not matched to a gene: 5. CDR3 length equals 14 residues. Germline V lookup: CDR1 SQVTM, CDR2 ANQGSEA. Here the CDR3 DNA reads TGCAGCGTTGATACCGGGACAGGGGGCAATGGCTACACCTTC. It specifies CSVDTGTGGNGYTF.

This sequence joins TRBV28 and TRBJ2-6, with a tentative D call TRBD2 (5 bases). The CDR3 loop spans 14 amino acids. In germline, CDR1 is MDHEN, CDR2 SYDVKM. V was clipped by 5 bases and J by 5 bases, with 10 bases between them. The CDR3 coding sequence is TGTGCCAGCAGTGAGGAGGTGAGGGCCAACGTCCTGACTTTC. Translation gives CASSEEVRANVLTF.

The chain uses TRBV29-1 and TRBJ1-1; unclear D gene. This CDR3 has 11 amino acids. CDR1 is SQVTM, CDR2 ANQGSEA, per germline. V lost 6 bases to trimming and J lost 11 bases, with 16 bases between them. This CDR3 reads CSVPGWEGAFF. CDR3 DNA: TGCAGCGTCCCTGGATGGGAAGGGGCTTTCTTT.

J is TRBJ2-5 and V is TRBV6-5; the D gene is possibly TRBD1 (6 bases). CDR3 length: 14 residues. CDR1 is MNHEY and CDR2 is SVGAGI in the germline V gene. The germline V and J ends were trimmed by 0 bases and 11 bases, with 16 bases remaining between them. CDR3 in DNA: TGTGCCAGCAGTTACTCCAGGGGATTAAGGGAGCAGTACTTC. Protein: CASSYSRGLREQYF.

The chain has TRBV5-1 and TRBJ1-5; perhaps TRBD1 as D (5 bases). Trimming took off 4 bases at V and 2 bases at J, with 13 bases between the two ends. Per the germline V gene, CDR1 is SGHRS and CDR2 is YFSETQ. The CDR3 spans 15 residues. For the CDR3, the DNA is TGCGCCAGCAGCACGGACCCGGGGGGCAATCAGCCCCAGCATTTT. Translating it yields CASSTDPGGNQPQHF. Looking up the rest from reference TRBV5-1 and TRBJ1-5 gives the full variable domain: KAGVTQTPRYLIKTRGQQVTLSCSPISGHRSVSWYQQTPGQGLQFLFEYFSETQRNKGNFPGRFSGRQFSNSRSEMNVSTLELGDSALYLCASSTDPGGNQPQHFGDGTRLSIL.

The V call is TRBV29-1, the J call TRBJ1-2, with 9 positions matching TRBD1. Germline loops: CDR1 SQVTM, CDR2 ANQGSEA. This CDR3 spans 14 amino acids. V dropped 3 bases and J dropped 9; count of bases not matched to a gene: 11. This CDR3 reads CSVDAGTGISSYTF. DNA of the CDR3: TGCAGCGTTGACGCCGGGACAGGGATCAGTAGCTACACCTTC.

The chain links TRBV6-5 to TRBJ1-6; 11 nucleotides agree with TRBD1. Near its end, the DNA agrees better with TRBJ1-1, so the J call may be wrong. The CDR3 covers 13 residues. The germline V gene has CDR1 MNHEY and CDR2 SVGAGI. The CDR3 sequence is CASRVDRGRPAFF. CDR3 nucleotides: TGTGCCAGCAGAGTGGACAGGGGGCGGCCAGCTTTCTTT.